Following are 13 T cell receptor beta chains from one sample sequenced in a study of PD-1 blockade in mismatch repair-deficient tumors (dated by TCRdb to between 2016 and 2019). The receptor library was made with the immunoSEQ multiplex PCR assay. This immuneACCESS table, as held by TCRdb, lists in-frame sequences with V and J called but not all clones. Of the missing ones, under half trace to an unresolved V gene in checked studies; the others have no known cause. Counted in this sample were 49,000 or so clones; more than 65% of them appeared once. The top ten clonotypes cover about 8.1% of the sample. The source material was peripheral blood, sampled roughly 19 weeks after starting pembrolizumab. The receptors here all came from an adult with mismatch repair-deficient cancer.

The J gene is TRBJ2-1, the V gene TRBV6-5, with 9 bases aligning to TRBD2. V shed 4 bases and J 6 bases; nucleotides not matched to a gene: 7. The germline gives CDR1 MNHEY, CDR2 SVGAGI. The CDR3 covers 15 residues. The CDR3 DNA follows: TGTGCCAGCAGTTTTGCGGGAGGGGTTCGCAATGAGCAGTTCTTC. Translating it yields CASSFAGGVRNEQFF.

The chain links TRBV18 to TRBJ2-2, with D unresolved. Trimming pared 3 bases from V and 3 bases from J, leaving 20 bases between. Germline-derived CDR1 and CDR2 are KGHSH and LQKENI. The CDR3 is 18 amino acids. Here the CDR3 reads CASSPRLLKVLDTGELFF. The CDR3 bases are TGTGCCAGCTCACCGAGGCTCCTTAAAGTGCTAGACACCGGGGAGCTGTTTTTT.

The chain has TRBV2 and TRBJ2-2; D uncertain. Per germline, CDR1 SNHLY and CDR2 FYNNEI. V was cut by 7 bases and J by 5 bases, with 11 bases left in between. This CDR3 is 13 amino acids long. The CDR3 sequence: CASTRQTTGELFF. The CDR3 nucleotides are TGTGCCAGCACTAGGCAAACGACCGGGGAGCTGTTTTTT.

The chain recombines TRBV11-2 with TRBJ1-1; maybe TRBD1 (6 bases). Trimming took off 5 bases at V and 0 bases at J, with 13 bases between the two ends. CDR3 length equals 15 residues. From germline, CDR1 is SGHAT and CDR2 FQNNGV. Here the CDR3 DNA reads TGTGCCAGCAGCGGCCAAGGACAGTTGAACACTGAAGCTTTCTTT. Protein sequence: CASSGQGQLNTEAFF. The entire variable domain, with the rest obtained from reference TRBV11-2 and TRBJ1-1, is as follows: EAGVAQSPRYKIIEKRQSVAFWCNPISGHATLYWYQQILGQGPKLLIQFQNNGVVDDSQLPKDRFSAERLKGVDSTLKIQPAKLEDSAVYLCASSGQGQLNTEAFFGQGTRLTVV.

The V call is TRBV4-3, the J call TRBJ2-4, with no clear D. There are 14 residues in the CDR3. Deletions cut 0 bases from V and 0 bases from J, with 3 bases between. Germline-derived CDR1 and CDR2 are LGHNA and YSLEER. The CDR3: CASSQELAKNIQYF. CDR3 bases: TGCGCCAGCAGCCAAGAGTTAGCCAAAAACATTCAGTACTTC.

This chain connects TRBV6-5 to TRBJ2-7, with 8 bases fitting TRBD1. With 4 bases clipped from V and 2 bases from J, the junction kept 4 bases outside the gene matches. This CDR3 region has 14 residues. The germline gives CDR1 MNHEY, CDR2 SVGAGI. CDR3 protein: CASSSGGATYEQYF. The CDR3 nucleotides are TGTGCCAGCAGTTCAGGGGGCGCGACCTACGAGCAGTACTTC.

This chain connects TRBV12-5 to TRBJ2-5; D possibly corresponds to TRBD2 (6 bases). There are 14 residues in the CDR3. From germline, CDR1 is LGHNT and CDR2 FRNRAP. The ends were cut back, 6 bases at V and 1 base at J, with 12 bases in the middle. In DNA, the CDR3 is TGTGCTAGTGGGGCCCCGGGGGTCCAAGAGACCCAGTACTTC. This encodes CASGAPGVQETQYF.

The CDR3 is CATGWFTEAFF. CDR3 in DNA: TGTGCCACCGGATGGTTCACTGAAGCTTTCTTT. The chain recombines TRBV6-1 with TRBJ1-1, with D unresolved. CDR3 length equals 11 residues. V lost 10 bases and J lost 4, with 10 bases in between. The germline gives CDR1 MNHNS, CDR2 SASEGT.

The chain employs TRBV7-6 and TRBJ2-1; TRBD2 might be the D (5 bases). The V and J ends lost 0 bases and 0 bases respectively, with 6 bases between them. This CDR3 has 15 amino acids. Per germline, CDR1 SGHVS and CDR2 FNYEAQ. The CDR3 DNA reads TGTGCCAGCAGCTTAGCGGGAGCCTCCTACAATGAGCAGTTCTTC. Translation: CASSLAGASYNEQFF.

Within the sample, this clone is medium-sized. The CDR3 spells CASTPGGAPNEQYF. CDR3 DNA: TGTGCCAGCACACCCGGGGGCGCGCCCAACGAGCAGTACTTC. The chain is built from TRBV9 and TRBJ2-7; D tentatively reads TRBD1 or TRBD2 (6 bases each). The CDR3 has 14 residues. Germline CDR1 SGDLS, CDR2 YYNGEE. Trimming pared 6 bases from V and 5 bases from J, leaving 18 bases between.

The chain employs TRBV7-9 and TRBJ1-4; no clear D. Germline loops: CDR1 SEHNR, CDR2 FQNEAQ (reference sequence). This CDR3 contains 14 residues. V was pared by 4 bases and J by 5 bases, with 11 bases between. For the CDR3, the DNA is TGTGCCAGCAGCTCCGGCCGCGAGAATGAAAAACTGTTTTTT. This codes for CASSSGRENEKLFF.

In the case of this clone: Other DNA sequences in the same sample also yield this CDR3. The chain links TRBV27 to TRBJ2-3, with D tentatively TRBD1 or TRBD2 (5 bases each). Germline V gives CDR1 MNHEY, CDR2 SMNVEV (reference sequence). V gave up 2 bases and J gave up 0 bases, with 9 bases separating them. There are 15 residues in the CDR3. CDR3 in amino acids: CASSLRGKSTDTQYF. CDR3 nucleotide sequence: TGTGCCAGCAGTTTACGGGGCAAAAGCACAGATACGCAGTATTTT.

The chain employs TRBV7-6 and TRBJ2-1, with TRBD2 as a possible D gene (6 bases). CDR1 SGHVS and CDR2 FNYEAQ come from the germline V gene. CDR3 length equals 16 residues. V was cut by 2 bases and J by 5 bases, with 16 bases left in between. The CDR3 is CASSLLAGPWDNEQFF. The CDR3 DNA sequence: TGTGCCAGCAGCTTACTGGCGGGGCCGTGGGACAATGAGCAGTTCTTC.